This T cell receptor (beta chain) derives from a study of cytomegalovirus exposure and HLA in healthy donors. Assay used: immunoSEQ multiplex PCR; TCRdb lists only in-frame clones, some missing. The data show roughly 180,000 clones, about nine tenths seen once. The CDR3 has 13 residues. Trimming stripped 1 base from V and 1 base from J, with 4 bases between. CDR1 and CDR2 (germline): SGHNT, YENEEA. Sequenced material: PBMCs. The rearrangement uses TRBV11-3 and TRBJ1-1; D call uncertain. This sequence was found in a man aged 25-40 years in good health and CMV-seropositive. The CDR3 is CASSLGENTEAFF. CDR3 bases: TGTGCCAGCAGCTTAGGGGAGAACACTGAAGCTTTCTTT.